These 9 T cell receptor beta chains were all obtained from the same sample, sequenced in a study of blood T cell repertoires in COVID-19. Data came from immunoSEQ multiplex PCR; TCRdb stores just in-frame clones and leaves some out. This table holds about 220,000 clones, around 84% found once. Sequenced sample: peripheral blood. The receptors derive from a human donor in a cohort sampled during active COVID-19.

The chain combines TRBV10-3 with TRBJ2-1; TRBD1 agrees at 8 bases. V was pared by 6 bases and J by 6 bases, with 7 bases of the junction left unmatched. The CDR3 is made up of 14 amino acids. Germline V gene sequence: CDR1 ENHRY, CDR2 SYGVKD. The CDR3: CAIRGTGDVNEQFF. CDR3 sequence (DNA): TGTGCCATCAGGGGGACAGGAGACGTCAATGAGCAGTTCTTC.

The chain carries TRBV11-1 and TRBJ2-1; TRBD1 matches at 7 bases. Looked up from germline, CDR1 is SGHAT and CDR2 is FQDESV (reference sequence). After removal of 5 bases from V and 5 bases from J, the junction contained 3 bases not matched to a gene. CDR3 length equals 13 residues. CDR3 in amino acids: CASSQDRNNEQFF. The CDR3 DNA reads as TGTGCCAGCAGCCAGGACAGGAACAATGAGCAGTTCTTC.

This clone was found once. The rearrangement joins TRBV6-5 to TRBJ2-1, with 10 nucleotides matching TRBD2. In germline, CDR1 is MNHEY, CDR2 SVGAGI. The CDR3 loop spans 14 amino acids. J lost 7 bases, V lost 6 bases, and 6 bases had no gene match. The CDR3 sequence is CASRPSGGGNEQFF. In nucleotides, the CDR3 is TGTGCCAGCAGACCAAGCGGGGGGGGAAATGAGCAGTTCTTC.

This clone was seen once. V gene TRBV9 combines with J gene TRBJ2-1, with a possible D match to TRBD1 (6 bases). Germline-derived CDR1 and CDR2 are SGDLS and YYNGEE. The CDR3 runs to 15 residues. The V end lost 4 bases, the J end lost 0 bases, and 11 bases lay between the germline ends. DNA for the CDR3: TGTGCCAGCAGCCCAGGGGCCAGCTCCTACAATGAGCAGTTCTTC. It is translated as CASSPGASSYNEQFF.

This clone was seen only once. CDR3 coding DNA: TGTGCCAGCAGACCAGACCGAACACTAGCGGGAGACCCCTACGAGCAGTACTTC. It codes for CASRPDRTLAGDPYEQYF. The chain uses TRBV28 and TRBJ2-7, with 11 bases fitting TRBD2. Germline V gene lookup returns CDR1 MDHEN and CDR2 SYDVKM. The CDR3 is 18 residues long. Trimming cost V 6 bases and J 2 bases; bases outside gene matches: 15.

CDR3: CASSLWTGQGYTGELFF. CDR3 bases: TGTGCCAGTAGTCTCTGGACGGGACAGGGATACACCGGGGAGCTGTTTTTT. V usage is TRBV19 and J usage is TRBJ2-2; 9 positions agree with TRBD1. The junction had 10 bases not matched to a gene; V was cut back by 5 bases and J by 3 bases. Germline CDR1 is LNHDA and CDR2 is SQIVND (reference sequence). The CDR3 runs 17 residues.

The CDR3 bases are TGTGCCAGCAGCCTGACGAGACAGGGGTACGAGCAGTACTTC. Its protein product is CASSLTRQGYEQYF. The J gene is TRBJ2-7, the V gene TRBV5-4, with 8 bases identical to TRBD1. The J segment lost 4 bases and the V segment lost 4 bases, leaving 7 bases of the junction unmatched. CDR1 is SGHNT and CDR2 is YYREEE in the germline V gene (reference sequence). The CDR3 has 14 amino acids. Filled out from reference TRBV5-4 and TRBJ2-7, the complete variable domain reads ETGVTQSPTHLIKTRGQQVTLRCSSQSGHNTVSWYQQALGQGPQFIFQYYREEENGRGNFPPRFSGLQFPNYSSELNVNALELDDSALYLCASSLTRQGYEQYFGPGTRLTVT.

CDR3 sequence: CASRSLAGPSPRFLYEQFF. DNA for the CDR3: TGTGCCAGTAGGTCTCTAGCGGGACCATCCCCCCGCTTTTTGTATGAGCAGTTCTTC. The chain has TRBV19 and TRBJ2-1, with TRBD2 matching over 9 bases. Germline loops: CDR1 LNHDA, CDR2 SQIVND (reference sequence). V shed 6 bases and J 8 bases; nucleotides not matched to a gene: 23. The CDR3 has 19 amino acids.

The chain combines TRBV5-1 with TRBJ1-2; unclear D gene. Germline V lookup: CDR1 SGHRS, CDR2 YFSETQ. The ends were cut back, 6 bases at V and 7 bases at J, with 22 bases in the middle. This CDR3 region has 15 residues. CDR3 nucleotides: TGCGCCAGCACCTACTCGAGGGAACCAGAAGTTGGCTACACCTTC. Amino acids: CASTYSREPEVGYTF.